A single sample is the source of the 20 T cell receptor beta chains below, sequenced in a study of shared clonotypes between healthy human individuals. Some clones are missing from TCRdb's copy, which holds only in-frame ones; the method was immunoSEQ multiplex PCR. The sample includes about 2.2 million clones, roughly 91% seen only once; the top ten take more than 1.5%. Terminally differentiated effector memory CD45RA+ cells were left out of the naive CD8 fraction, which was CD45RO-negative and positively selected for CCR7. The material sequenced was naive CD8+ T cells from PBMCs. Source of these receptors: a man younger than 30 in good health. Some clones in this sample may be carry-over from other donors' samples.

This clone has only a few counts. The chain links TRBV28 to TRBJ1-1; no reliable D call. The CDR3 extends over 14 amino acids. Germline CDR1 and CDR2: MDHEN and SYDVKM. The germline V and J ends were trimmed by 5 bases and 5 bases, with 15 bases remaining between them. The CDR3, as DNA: TGTGCCAGCAGTCACCGGGCCCTGGGGACTGAAGCTTTCTTT. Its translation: CASSHRALGTEAFF.

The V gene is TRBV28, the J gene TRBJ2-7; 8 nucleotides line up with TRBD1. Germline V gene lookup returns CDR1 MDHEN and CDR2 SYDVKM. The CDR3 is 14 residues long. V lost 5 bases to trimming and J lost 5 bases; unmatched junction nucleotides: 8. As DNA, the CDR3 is TGTGCCAGCAGTCCAAGGACAGGGATGAACGAGCAGTACTTC. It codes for CASSPRTGMNEQYF.

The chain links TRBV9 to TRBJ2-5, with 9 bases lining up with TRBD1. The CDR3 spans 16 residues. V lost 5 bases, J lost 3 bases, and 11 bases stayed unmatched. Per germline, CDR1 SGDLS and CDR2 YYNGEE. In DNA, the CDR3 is TGTGCCAGCAGTCCAGGACAGGGGTGGATGAAAGAGACCCAGTACTTC. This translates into CASSPGQGWMKETQYF. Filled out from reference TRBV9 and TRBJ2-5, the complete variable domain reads DSGVTQTPKHLITATGQRVTLRCSPRSGDLSVYWYQQSLDQGLQFLIQYYNGEERAKGNILERFSAQQFPDLHSELNLSSLELGDSALYFCASSPGQGWMKETQYFGPGTRLLVL.

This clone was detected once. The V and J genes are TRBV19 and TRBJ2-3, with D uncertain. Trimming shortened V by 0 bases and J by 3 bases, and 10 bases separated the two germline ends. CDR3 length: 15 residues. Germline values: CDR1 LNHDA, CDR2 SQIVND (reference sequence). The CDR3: CASSIDGRMTDTQYF. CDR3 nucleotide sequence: TGTGCCAGTAGTATAGACGGGCGGATGACAGATACGCAGTATTTT.

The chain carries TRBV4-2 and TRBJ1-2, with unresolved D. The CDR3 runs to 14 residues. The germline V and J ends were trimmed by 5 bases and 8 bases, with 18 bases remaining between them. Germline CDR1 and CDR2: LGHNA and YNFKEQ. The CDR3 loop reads CASSWKEADDGYTF. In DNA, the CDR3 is TGTGCCAGCAGCTGGAAAGAGGCGGATGACGGCTACACCTTC.

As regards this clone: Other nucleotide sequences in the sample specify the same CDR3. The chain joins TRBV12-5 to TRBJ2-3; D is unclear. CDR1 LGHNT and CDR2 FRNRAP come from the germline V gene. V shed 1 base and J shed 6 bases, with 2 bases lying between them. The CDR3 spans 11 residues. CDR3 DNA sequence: TGTGCTAGTGGTTTGGGGGATACGCAGTATTTT. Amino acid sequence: CASGLGDTQYF.

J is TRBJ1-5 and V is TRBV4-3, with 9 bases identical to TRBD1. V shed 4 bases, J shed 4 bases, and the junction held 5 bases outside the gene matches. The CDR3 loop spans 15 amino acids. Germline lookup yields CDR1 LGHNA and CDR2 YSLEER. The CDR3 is CASSRLTGGNQPQHF. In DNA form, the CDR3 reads TGCGCCAGCAGCCGCCTGACAGGGGGTAATCAGCCCCAGCATTTT.

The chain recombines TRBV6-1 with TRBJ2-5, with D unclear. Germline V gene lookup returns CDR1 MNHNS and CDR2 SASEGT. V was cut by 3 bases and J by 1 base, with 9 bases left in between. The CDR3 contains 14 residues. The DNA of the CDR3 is TGTGCCAGCAGTGAGGAACCCAGCCAAGAGACCCAGTACTTC. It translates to CASSEEPSQETQYF.

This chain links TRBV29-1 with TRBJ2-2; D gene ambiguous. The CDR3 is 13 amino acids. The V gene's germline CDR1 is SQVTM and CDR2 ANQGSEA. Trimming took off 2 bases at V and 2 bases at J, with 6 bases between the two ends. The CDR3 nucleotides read TGCAGCGTTGAATGGCCCAACACCGGGGAGCTGTTTTTT. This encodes CSVEWPNTGELFF.

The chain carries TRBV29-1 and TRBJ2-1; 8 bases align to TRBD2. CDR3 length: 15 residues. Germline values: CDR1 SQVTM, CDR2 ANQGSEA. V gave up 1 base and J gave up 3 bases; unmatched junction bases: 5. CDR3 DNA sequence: TGCAGCGTTGAAGTATTTCTAGCGGGCTACAATGAGCAGTTCTTC. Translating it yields CSVEVFLAGYNEQFF.

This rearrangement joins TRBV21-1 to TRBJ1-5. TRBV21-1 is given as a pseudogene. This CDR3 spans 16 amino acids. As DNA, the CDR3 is TGTGCCAGCAGCAAAGTGGTAGTAGGGCTTGATCAGCCCCAGCATTTT. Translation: CASSKVVVGLDQPQHF.

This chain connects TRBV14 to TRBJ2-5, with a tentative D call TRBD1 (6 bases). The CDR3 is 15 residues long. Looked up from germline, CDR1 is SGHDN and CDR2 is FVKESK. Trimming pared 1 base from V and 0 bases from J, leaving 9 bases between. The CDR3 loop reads CASSQGQVDQETQYF. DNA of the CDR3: TGTGCCAGCAGCCAAGGACAGGTAGACCAAGAGACCCAGTACTTC.

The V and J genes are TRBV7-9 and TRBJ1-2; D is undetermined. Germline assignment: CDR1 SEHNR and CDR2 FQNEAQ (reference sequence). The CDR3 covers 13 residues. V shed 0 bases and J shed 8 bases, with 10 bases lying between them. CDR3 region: CASSLAANRGYTF. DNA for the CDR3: TGTGCCAGCAGCTTAGCCGCCAATCGGGGCTACACCTTC.

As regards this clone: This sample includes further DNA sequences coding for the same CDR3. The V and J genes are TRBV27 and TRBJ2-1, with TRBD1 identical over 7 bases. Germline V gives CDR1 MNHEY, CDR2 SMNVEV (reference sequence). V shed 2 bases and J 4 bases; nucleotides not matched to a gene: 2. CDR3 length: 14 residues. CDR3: CASSLRTGYNEQFF. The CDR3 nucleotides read TGTGCCAGCAGTTTAAGGACAGGATACAATGAGCAGTTCTTC.

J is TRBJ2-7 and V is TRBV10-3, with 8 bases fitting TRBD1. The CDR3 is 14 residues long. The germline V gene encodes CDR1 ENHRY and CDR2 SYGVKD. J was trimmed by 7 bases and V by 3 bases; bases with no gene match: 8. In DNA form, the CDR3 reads TGTGCCATCAGTGATGCGGGACAGGTCCTAGAGCAGTACTTC. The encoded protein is CAISDAGQVLEQYF.

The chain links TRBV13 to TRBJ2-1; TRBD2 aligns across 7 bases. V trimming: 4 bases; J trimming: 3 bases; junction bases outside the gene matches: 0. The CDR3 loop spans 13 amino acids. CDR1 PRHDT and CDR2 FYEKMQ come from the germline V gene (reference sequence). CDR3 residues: CASSWGGYNEQFF. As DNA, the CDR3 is TGTGCCAGCAGCTGGGGGGGCTACAATGAGCAGTTCTTC.

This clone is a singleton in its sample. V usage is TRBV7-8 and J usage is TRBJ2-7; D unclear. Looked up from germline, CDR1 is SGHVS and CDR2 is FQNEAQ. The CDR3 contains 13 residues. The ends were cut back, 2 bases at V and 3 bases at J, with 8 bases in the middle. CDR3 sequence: CASSLSGGYEQYF. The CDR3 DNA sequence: TGTGCCAGCAGCTTAAGTGGTGGCTACGAGCAGTACTTC.

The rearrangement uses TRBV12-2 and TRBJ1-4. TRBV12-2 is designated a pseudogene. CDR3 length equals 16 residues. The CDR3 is CASRLGTRGINEKLFF. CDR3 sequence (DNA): TGTGCAAGTCGCTTAGGCACGAGGGGAATAAATGAAAAACTGTTTTTT.

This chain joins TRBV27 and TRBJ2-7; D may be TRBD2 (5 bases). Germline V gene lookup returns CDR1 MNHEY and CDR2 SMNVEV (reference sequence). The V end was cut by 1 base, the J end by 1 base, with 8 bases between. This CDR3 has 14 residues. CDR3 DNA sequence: TGTGCCAGCAGTTTATATGGCGGGTCCTACGAGCAGTACTTC. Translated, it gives CASSLYGGSYEQYF.

The DNA for the CDR3 is TGTGCCAGCAGTTACGGGGCAGCGAGGGGCGAGCAGTACTTC. Its protein is CASSYGAARGEQYF. The chain employs TRBV6-5 and TRBJ2-7; D possibly matches TRBD1 or TRBD2 (5 bases each). The V end was cut by 2 bases, the J end by 6 bases, with 14 bases between. This CDR3 has 14 residues. CDR1 is MNHEY, CDR2 SVGAGI, per germline.